The 31 T cell receptor beta chains presented below share a single source sample, sequenced in a study of blood T cell repertoires in COVID-19. TCRdb's table, derived via immunoSEQ multiplex PCR, lists solely in-frame clones and lacks some. The sample lists around 100,000 clones, around 83% occurring once. The sample consisted of peripheral blood. Receptors originate from a human donor in a cohort sampled during active COVID-19.

This chain links TRBV19 with TRBJ1-2; TRBD1 aligns across 8 bases. J was trimmed by 5 bases and V by 3 bases; bases with no gene match: 17. The CDR3 has 18 residues. Per germline, CDR1 LNHDA and CDR2 SQIVND (reference sequence). The CDR3: CASSMSIQLDRGPYGYTF. Written as DNA, the CDR3 is TGTGCCAGTAGTATGAGTATCCAGCTCGACAGGGGTCCATATGGCTACACCTTC.

The chain couples TRBV19 to TRBJ2-3; 8 bases map to TRBD2. The CDR3 extends over 14 amino acids. J was trimmed by 3 bases and V by 5 bases; bases with no gene match: 4. Germline-derived CDR1 and CDR2 are LNHDA and SQIVND (reference sequence). The chain's CDR3 is CASSRTSFTDTQYF. In nucleotides, the CDR3 is TGTGCCAGTAGTCGGACTAGCTTTACAGATACGCAGTATTTT. The whole variable domain, remainder taken from reference TRBV19 and TRBJ2-3, is DGGITQSPKYLFRKEGQNVTLSCEQNLNHDAMYWYRQDPGQGLRLIYYSQIVNDFQKGDIAEGYSVSREKKESFPLTVTSAQKNPTAFYLCASSRTSFTDTQYFGPGTRLTVL.

The chain employs TRBV7-9 and TRBJ1-6, with D unresolved. Germline CDR1 reads SEHNR; CDR2 reads FQNEAQ (reference sequence). Trimming pared 5 bases from V and 11 bases from J, leaving 22 bases between. The CDR3 has 16 amino acids. The chain's CDR3 is CASSPISTHWEPPLHF. As DNA, the CDR3 is TGTGCCAGCAGCCCCATCTCGACCCATTGGGAGCCACCCCTCCACTTT. Based on the CDR3 plus reference TRBV7-9 and TRBJ1-6, the full variable domain is DTGVSQNPRHKITKRGQNVTFRCDPISEHNRLYWYRQTLGQGPEFLTYFQNEAQLEKSRLLSDRFSAERPKGSFSTLEIQRTEQGDSAMYLCASSPISTHWEPPLHFGNGTRLTVT.

The chain uses TRBV5-1 and TRBJ1-2; D uncertain. The V and J ends lost 2 bases and 2 bases respectively, with 7 bases between them. The germline V gene encodes CDR1 SGHRS and CDR2 YFSETQ. CDR3 size: 13 residues. The DNA of the CDR3 is TGCGCCAGCAGCTTAAGCCAAAACTATGGCTACACCTTC. Encoded protein: CASSLSQNYGYTF. The full variable domain, its missing parts supplied by reference TRBV5-1 and TRBJ1-2, is KAGVTQTPRYLIKTRGQQVTLSCSPISGHRSVSWYQQTPGQGLQFLFEYFSETQRNKGNFPGRFSGRQFSNSRSEMNVSTLELGDSALYLCASSLSQNYGYTFGSGTRLTVV.

This chain links TRBV10-3 with TRBJ2-1; 12 bases map to TRBD2. The CDR3 has 15 amino acids. Germline CDR1 ENHRY, CDR2 SYGVKD. The V and J ends lost 0 bases and 16 bases, in that order; junction bases with no gene match: 10. CDR3 coding DNA: TGTGCCATCAGTGAGTCAACGCCTAGCGGGGGGGCATCTTTCTTC. Its protein product is CAISESTPSGGASFF.

V gene TRBV6-5 combines with J gene TRBJ2-3; a possible D gene is TRBD2 (7 bases). The CDR3 contains 15 residues. Trimming took 10 bases from V and 3 from J, leaving 20 bases between them. Germline assignment: CDR1 MNHEY and CDR2 SVGAGI. The CDR3 sequence: CATFHGGPGTDTQYF. In DNA, the CDR3 is TGTGCCACTTTCCACGGGGGGCCTGGGACAGATACGCAGTATTTT.

The V gene is TRBV6-5, the J gene TRBJ2-7; TRBD2 matches 9 bases. After removal of 8 bases from V and 3 bases from J, the junction contained 11 bases not matched to a gene. This CDR3 spans 15 amino acids. The V gene's germline CDR1 is MNHEY and CDR2 SVGAGI. In DNA form, the CDR3 reads TGTGCCAGCGCGGGTAGCGGGAGCGGGTACTACGAGCAGTACTTC. Its protein product is CASAGSGSGYYEQYF.

The rearrangement uses TRBV7-3 and TRBJ2-2; 9 bases line up with TRBD2. The germline CDR1 and CDR2 sequences are SGHTA and FQGTGA. Trimming took 4 bases from V and 4 from J; bases not matched to a gene: 4. This CDR3 has 15 amino acids. CDR3 loop: CASSYSGSPTGELFF. In DNA, the CDR3 is TGTGCCAGCAGCTATAGCGGGAGTCCCACCGGGGAGCTGTTTTTT.

The chain combines TRBV30 with TRBJ2-7, with 10 bases matching TRBD1. The germline V gene encodes CDR1 GTSNPN and CDR2 SVGIG (reference sequence). This CDR3 has 18 amino acids. V shed 0 bases and J 1 base; nucleotides not matched to a gene: 12. CDR3 sequence reads: CAWSVQFSGQGRSYEQYF. The CDR3 coding sequence is TGTGCCTGGAGTGTACAGTTTTCGGGACAGGGGAGGTCCTACGAGCAGTACTTC.

This clone has more than one count but fewer than ten. The chain is built from TRBV4-1 and TRBJ1-6; D is uncertain. Looked up from germline, CDR1 is MGHRA and CDR2 is YSYEKL. The CDR3 totals 16 residues. Trimming removed 4 bases at V and 5 bases at J, with 15 bases between. The CDR3 here is CASSRGESNHNSPLHF. For the CDR3, the DNA is TGCGCCAGCAGCCGGGGAGAGAGTAACCATAATTCACCCCTCCACTTT.

CDR3: CASSYWREGEKLFF. The CDR3 bases are TGTGCCAGCAGTTACTGGCGGGAGGGAGAAAAACTGTTTTTT. The chain is built from TRBV6-6 and TRBJ1-4; D unresolved. This CDR3 is built from 14 residues. Germline V CDR1 and CDR2: MNHNY, SVGAGI (reference sequence). Trimming shortened V by 1 base and J by 8 bases, and 11 bases separated the two germline ends.

V is TRBV6-5 and J is TRBJ1-1, with 7 bases matching TRBD1. Looked up from germline, CDR1 is MNHEY and CDR2 is SVGAGI. This CDR3 is built from 12 residues. J lost 4 bases, V lost 6 bases, and 2 bases had no gene match. The CDR3 is CASSGDSTEAFF. CDR3 coding DNA: TGTGCCAGCAGCGGGGACAGCACTGAAGCTTTCTTT.

CDR3 amino acids: CASSGRGGSSYEQYF. As DNA, the CDR3 is TGTGCCAGCAGCGGTAGGGGGGGGAGCTCCTACGAGCAGTACTTC. J is TRBJ2-7 and V is TRBV9, with D possibly being TRBD2 (7 bases). V lost 3 bases and J 0 bases, leaving 13 bases between the germline ends. Germline-derived CDR1 and CDR2 are SGDLS and YYNGEE. The CDR3 runs to 15 residues. The full variable domain, rest sourced from reference TRBV9 and TRBJ2-7, is DSGVTQTPKHLITATGQRVTLRCSPRSGDLSVYWYQQSLDQGLQFLIQYYNGEERAKGNILERFSAQQFPDLHSELNLSSLELGDSALYFCASSGRGGSSYEQYFGPGTRLTVT.

V is TRBV5-1 and J is TRBJ1-1, with 7 bases matching TRBD1. The CDR3 sequence is 16 residues long. Unmatched junction bases numbered 5, after V lost 0 bases and J lost 0 bases. Germline V gene data show CDR1 as SGHRS and CDR2 as YFSETQ. In DNA, the CDR3 is TGCGCCAGCAGCTTGGATCCAGGGGGGATGAACACTGAAGCTTTCTTT. Translation gives CASSLDPGGMNTEAFF.

V and J are TRBV11-2 and TRBJ1-1; 7 bases line up with TRBD1. This CDR3 comprises 19 residues. From germline, CDR1 is SGHAT and CDR2 FQNNGV. Trimming at V came to 1 base and at J to 0 bases, leaving 14 bases not matched to a gene. The chain's CDR3 is CASSLGLGGTDFMNTEAFF. In DNA form, the CDR3 reads TGTGCCAGCAGCTTAGGCCTTGGAGGGACAGATTTTATGAACACTGAAGCTTTCTTT.

V usage is TRBV9 and J usage is TRBJ2-2; 15 positions match TRBD2. Germline values: CDR1 SGDLS, CDR2 YYNGEE. The CDR3 runs to 18 residues. V lost 3 bases to trimming and J lost 3 bases; unmatched junction nucleotides: 6. The CDR3 coding sequence is TGTGCCAGCAGCGACGGACTAGCGGGGGGGCCATACACCGGGGAGCTGTTTTTT. It encodes CASSDGLAGGPYTGELFF.

This chain links TRBV5-1 with TRBJ1-2, with TRBD1 matching over 10 bases. The germline CDR1 and CDR2 sequences are SGHRS and YFSETQ. This CDR3 region has 14 residues. V lost 5 bases and J lost 7; bases outside the gene matches: 8. This CDR3 reads CASRYGTGEVGYTF. The CDR3 coding sequence is TGCGCCAGCAGATACGGGACAGGGGAGGTTGGCTACACCTTC.

The V gene is TRBV6-6, the J gene TRBJ1-1; 7 nucleotides match TRBD1. Germline V gene lookup returns CDR1 MNHNY and CDR2 SVGAGI (reference sequence). The CDR3 spans 13 residues. The ends lost 4 bases at V and 5 bases at J; junction bases unmatched: 4. CDR3 nucleotide sequence: TGTGCCAGCAGTTCCTTACAGGGGACTGAAGCTTTCTTT. This codes for CASSSLQGTEAFF.

This chain uses TRBV9 with TRBJ2-7; possible D gene TRBD1, 5 bases. Deletions cut 0 bases from V and 5 bases from J, with 9 bases between. The CDR3 loop spans 13 amino acids. Germline CDR1 SGDLS, CDR2 YYNGEE. CDR3 protein: CASSVGPGNEQYF. The CDR3 coding sequence is TGTGCCAGCAGCGTAGGTCCAGGGAACGAGCAGTACTTC.

The table lists this clone with many counts. DNA of the CDR3: TGTGCCAGCAGGAGGACAGTTTACACTGAAGCTTTCTTT. Its translation is CASRRTVYTEAFF. The rearrangement links TRBV2 to TRBJ1-1; TRBD1 might be the D (6 bases). This CDR3 region has 13 residues. Germline assignment: CDR1 SNHLY and CDR2 FYNNEI. V was shortened by 6 bases and J by 3 bases, with 11 bases between the two germline ends. The full variable domain, its missing parts supplied by reference TRBV2 and TRBJ1-1, is EPEVTQTPSHQVTQMGQEVILRCVPISNHLYFYWYRQILGQKVEFLVSFYNNEISEKSEIFDDQFSVERPDGSNFTLKIRSTKLEDSAMYFCASRRTVYTEAFFGQGTRLTVV.

This chain joins TRBV5-1 and TRBJ1-5; TRBD1 matches at 12 bases. The CDR3 has 18 residues. Germline-derived CDR1 and CDR2 are SGHRS and YFSETQ. The V segment lost 2 bases and the J segment 1 base; nucleotides outside the gene matches: 7. In DNA, the CDR3 is TGCGCCAGCAGCTTCCGGGGACAGGGGGCGGCGAGCAATCAGCCCCAGCATTTT. Protein product: CASSFRGQGAASNQPQHF. The whole variable domain, filled in from reference TRBV5-1 and TRBJ1-5, reads KAGVTQTPRYLIKTRGQQVTLSCSPISGHRSVSWYQQTPGQGLQFLFEYFSETQRNKGNFPGRFSGRQFSNSRSEMNVSTLELGDSALYLCASSFRGQGAASNQPQHFGDGTRLSIL.

The chain is built from TRBV19 and TRBJ1-1; 8 nucleotides align to TRBD1. The CDR3 totals 14 residues. Trimming at V came to 1 base and at J to 6 bases, leaving 4 bases not matched to a gene. Germline values: CDR1 LNHDA, CDR2 SQIVND (reference sequence). CDR3 bases: TGTGCCAGTAGTATAGTACAGGGGGGCGCTGAAGCTTTCTTT. It encodes CASSIVQGGAEAFF.

The chain employs TRBV3-1 (or the pseudogene TRBV3-2) and TRBJ2-5, with 13 bases fitting TRBD2. Germline lookup yields CDR1 LGHDT and CDR2 YNNKEL (reference sequence). V was clipped by 3 bases and J by 4 bases; unmatched bases: 11. This CDR3 comprises 18 residues. The CDR3 DNA follows: TGTGCCAGCAGCCAGGGCCGACTAGCGGGGGGCTTAGGAGAGACCCAGTACTTC. Translation gives CASSQGRLAGGLGETQYF.

Details on this clone: Other DNA sequences within the sample encode an identical CDR3. The chain carries TRBV11-2 and TRBJ1-1; perhaps TRBD1 as D (5 bases). CDR3 size: 14 residues. Germline assignment: CDR1 SGHAT and CDR2 FQNNGV. The V and J ends lost 5 bases and 1 base respectively, with 11 bases between them. This CDR3 reads CASSPVGGNTEAFF. As DNA, the CDR3 is TGTGCCAGCAGCCCCGTCGGGGGGAACACTGAAGCTTTCTTT.

The CDR3 sequence is CASSSETGPGNTIYF. DNA of the CDR3: TGCGCCAGCAGCTCGGAGACAGGGCCCGGAAACACCATATATTTT. The chain has TRBV5-1 and TRBJ1-3, with 7 bases fitting TRBD1. The germline CDR1 and CDR2 sequences are SGHRS and YFSETQ. The CDR3 has 15 residues. After removal of 3 bases from V and 4 bases from J, the junction contained 7 bases not matched to a gene. The whole variable domain, remainder taken from reference TRBV5-1 and TRBJ1-3, is KAGVTQTPRYLIKTRGQQVTLSCSPISGHRSVSWYQQTPGQGLQFLFEYFSETQRNKGNFPGRFSGRQFSNSRSEMNVSTLELGDSALYLCASSSETGPGNTIYFGEGSWLTVV.

The J gene is TRBJ1-6, the V gene TRBV7-2; unclear D gene. The V gene lost 3 bases and the J gene lost 6 bases, with 6 bases spanning the gap. The CDR3 sequence is 13 residues long. Germline loops: CDR1 SGHTA, CDR2 FQGNSA. The CDR3 sequence is CASSFVPNSPLHF. The CDR3, as DNA: TGTGCCAGCAGCTTCGTCCCTAATTCACCCCTCCACTTT.

The rearrangement joins TRBV21-1 to TRBJ1-5; the table gives TRBD1 as D, unverified against the DNA. TRBV21-1 is termed a pseudogene. The CDR3 is 15 amino acids. CDR3 sequence (DNA): TGTGCCAGCAGCAAACGGACAATTAGCAATCAGCCCCAGCATTTT. The encoded protein is CASSKRTISNQPQHF.

This chain links TRBV5-1 with TRBJ1-2; TRBD1 might be the D (5 bases). V was shortened by 4 bases and J by 3 bases, with 22 bases between the two germline ends. Germline-derived CDR1 and CDR2 are SGHRS and YFSETQ. CDR3 length equals 17 residues. As DNA, the CDR3 is TGCGCCAGCAGCCACGCGGGGTACGGGGCAGTCGACTATGGCTACACCTTC. Translating gives CASSHAGYGAVDYGYTF.

The chain has TRBV7-9 and TRBJ2-1; a weak D match, TRBD1 (5 bases). Trimming shortened V by 5 bases and J by 5 bases, and 13 bases separated the two germline ends. Germline V gene data show CDR1 as SEHNR and CDR2 as FQNEAQ (reference sequence). The CDR3 loop spans 14 amino acids. The CDR3 region is CASSPRQFNNEQFF. Here the CDR3 DNA reads TGTGCCAGCAGCCCGAGACAGTTCAACAATGAGCAGTTCTTC.

The chain is built from TRBV5-8 and TRBJ1-5, with D hard to call. In germline, CDR1 is SGHTS, CDR2 YDEGEE. The CDR3 consists of 12 residues. With 4 bases removed from V and 3 bases from J, the gap between germline ends came to 5 bases. The CDR3, as DNA: TGTGCCAGCAGCCCAATCAATCAGCCCCAGCATTTT. Protein sequence: CASSPINQPQHF. The full variable domain, with the rest looked up from reference TRBV5-8 and TRBJ1-5, is EAGVTQSPTHLIKTRGQQATLRCSPISGHTSVYWYQQALGLGLQFLLWYDEGEERNRGNFPPRFSGRQFPNYSSELNVNALELEDSALYLCASSPINQPQHFGDGTRLSIL.

Turning to this clone: Other DNA variants within this sample encode the same CDR3. DNA of the CDR3: TGCAGTGCTAAGGGGAATTCACCCCTCCACTTT. Translated: CSAKGNSPLHF. The chain couples TRBV20-1 to TRBJ1-6; a weak D match, TRBD1 (5 bases). The germline V and J ends were trimmed by 4 bases and 7 bases, with 5 bases remaining between them. Germline V gene sequence: CDR1 DFQATT, CDR2 SNEGSKA (reference sequence). This CDR3 spans 11 amino acids.